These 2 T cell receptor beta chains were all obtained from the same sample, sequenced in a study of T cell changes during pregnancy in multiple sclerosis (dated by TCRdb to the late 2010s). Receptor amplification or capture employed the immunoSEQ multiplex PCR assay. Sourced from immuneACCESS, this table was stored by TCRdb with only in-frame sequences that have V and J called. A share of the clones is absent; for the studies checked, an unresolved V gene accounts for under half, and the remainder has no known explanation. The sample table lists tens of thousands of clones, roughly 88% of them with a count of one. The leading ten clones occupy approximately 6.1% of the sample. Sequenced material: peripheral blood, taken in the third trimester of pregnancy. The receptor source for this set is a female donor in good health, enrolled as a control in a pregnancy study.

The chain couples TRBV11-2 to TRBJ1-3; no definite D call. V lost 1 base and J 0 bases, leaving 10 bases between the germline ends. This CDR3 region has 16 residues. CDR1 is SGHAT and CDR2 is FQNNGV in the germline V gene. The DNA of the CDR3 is TGTGCCAGCAGCTTAGGTCAAAGGAGCTCTGGAAACACCATATATTTT. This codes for CASSLGQRSSGNTIYF.

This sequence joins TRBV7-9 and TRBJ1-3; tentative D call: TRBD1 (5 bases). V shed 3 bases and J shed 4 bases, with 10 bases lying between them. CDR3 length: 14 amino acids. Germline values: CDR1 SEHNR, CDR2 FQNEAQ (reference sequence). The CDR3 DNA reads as TGTGCCAGCAGCTTGCCAGGGCTGGGAAACACCATATATTTT. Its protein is CASSLPGLGNTIYF.